The 13 T cell receptor beta chains listed next were all sequenced from one sample in a study of CD8 T cells in Susac syndrome. A quantity of roughly 0.5 to 1 ug RNA underwent reverse transcription using random hexamers. TCRdb independently ran MiXCR on the immunoSEQ multiplex PCR reads; one entry per CDR3 protein. The table lists a few hundred thousand distinct CDR3 sequences, around 85% of them singletons. The sequenced material came from CD8+ T cells from PBMCs. The source of these receptors is a human donor with multiple sclerosis.

The chain is built from TRBV20-1 and TRBJ2-5, with D perhaps being TRBD1 or TRBD2 (5 bases each). Germline V gene sequence: CDR1 DFQATT, CDR2 SNEGSKA (reference sequence). Trimming left V 5 bases short and J 3 bases short, with 13 bases between. This CDR3 contains 13 residues. Here the CDR3 DNA reads TGCAGTGCTGTTGGGGACCGAAAAGAGACCCAGTACTTC. This gives the protein CSAVGDRKETQYF.

Note on this clonotype: Sequence at one end of the junction differs from germline and may be a read error. V and J are TRBV4-3 and TRBJ2-1; no definite D call. Germline V gene lookup returns CDR1 LGHNA and CDR2 YSLEER. CDR3 size: 16 residues. The CDR3 protein is CASSQGARIAYNGQFF. The CDR3 DNA is TGCGCCAGCAGCCAAGGGGCACGGATAGCCTACAATGGGCAGTTCTTC.

V is TRBV15 and J is TRBJ2-3; possibly TRBD2 for D (7 bases). This CDR3 region has 16 residues. Germline V gene data show CDR1 as LNHNV and CDR2 as YYDKDF (reference sequence). V lost 5 bases and J 3 bases, leaving 18 bases between the germline ends. The CDR3 bases are TGTGCCACCAGCGAAGGAGGGGGGGGCATAACAGATACGCAGTATTTT. This gives the protein CATSEGGGGITDTQYF.

The chain couples TRBV6-5 to TRBJ2-3, with a tentative D call TRBD2 (5 bases). The CDR3 totals 13 residues. V was shortened by 6 bases and J by 2 bases, with 9 bases between the two germline ends. Germline V gives CDR1 MNHEY, CDR2 SVGAGI. The CDR3 region is CASRGGPTDTQYF. In nucleotides, the CDR3 is TGTGCCAGCAGAGGAGGCCCCACAGATACGCAGTATTTT.

The CDR3 spells CASSLRPQTSRETQYF. CDR3 DNA sequence: TGTGCCAGCAGTTTAAGGCCCCAGACTAGTCGCGAGACCCAGTACTTC. The rearrangement joins TRBV28 to TRBJ2-5, with D possibly TRBD2 on 6 matching bases. This CDR3 contains 16 residues. CDR1 is MDHEN, CDR2 SYDVKM, per germline. Trimming took 2 bases from V and 5 from J, leaving 18 bases between them.

This chain links TRBV7-8 with TRBJ2-7; TRBD2 aligns across 11 bases. CDR1 is SGHVS and CDR2 is FQNEAQ in the germline V gene. Losses at the gene ends were 5 bases for V and 5 bases for J; bases not matched to a gene: 5. The CDR3 loop spans 14 amino acids. For the CDR3, the DNA is TGTGCCAGCAGCACACTAGCGGGAGTCGACGAGCAGTACTTC. This gives the protein CASSTLAGVDEQYF.

The chain joins TRBV11-2 to TRBJ1-1, with 8 bases lining up with TRBD1. This CDR3 region has 15 residues. J lost 3 bases, V lost 8 bases, and 11 bases had no gene match. In germline, CDR1 is SGHAT, CDR2 FQNNGV. The chain's CDR3 is CASLETGEPHTEAFF. In nucleotides, the CDR3 is TGTGCCAGCCTAGAGACAGGGGAGCCCCACACTGAAGCTTTCTTT.

The chain links TRBV6-5 to TRBJ1-5, with TRBD1 identical over 9 bases. CDR3 length: 14 amino acids. V shed 6 bases, J shed 5 bases, and the junction held 5 bases outside the gene matches. Germline V gives CDR1 MNHEY, CDR2 SVGAGI. The CDR3 loop reads CASSRQGVDQPQHF. The CDR3 nucleotides are TGTGCCAGCAGCCGACAGGGGGTGGATCAGCCCCAGCATTTT.

CDR3 sequence reads: CASSTYGTALNTEAFF. CDR3 in DNA: TGTGCCAGTAGTACTTACGGGACAGCTTTGAACACTGAAGCTTTCTTT. The chain joins TRBV19 to TRBJ1-1; TRBD1 agrees at 7 bases. The CDR3 length is 16 residues. The germline V gene encodes CDR1 LNHDA and CDR2 SQIVND (reference sequence). V was clipped by 4 bases and J by 0 bases; unmatched bases: 8.

The table lists this clonotype with a count of one. The CDR3 DNA reads as TGTGCCAGCAGTTACCCCGACTTCAATCAGCCCCAGCATTTT. This gives the protein CASSYPDFNQPQHF. The chain combines TRBV6-6 with TRBJ1-5; D is ambiguous. Trimming removed 2 bases at V and 3 bases at J, with 8 bases between. CDR1 is MNHNY and CDR2 is SVGAGI in the germline V gene (reference sequence). The CDR3 is made up of 14 amino acids.

This clonotype was counted between two and nine times. The rearrangement links TRBV6-1 to TRBJ1-5, with 9 bases that match TRBD1. The ends lost 5 bases at V and 6 bases at J; junction bases unmatched: 8. CDR3 size: 15 residues. Germline V CDR1 and CDR2: MNHNS, SASEGT. CDR3 in amino acids: CASSPGTGQGQPQHF. As DNA, the CDR3 is TGTGCCAGCAGTCCGGGGACAGGGCAAGGTCAGCCCCAGCATTTT.

This chain links TRBV7-9 with TRBJ2-1; the match to TRBD2 covers 8 bases. CDR1 and CDR2 from the germline V gene are SEHNR and FQNEAQ (reference sequence). Unmatched junction bases numbered 7, after V lost 8 bases and J lost 7 bases. This CDR3 is built from 13 residues. This CDR3 is CASDGAGENEQFF. CDR3 DNA sequence: TGTGCCAGCGACGGAGCGGGAGAGAATGAGCAGTTCTTC.

This chain uses TRBV20-1 with TRBJ2-7; D possibly corresponds to TRBD1 (6 bases). Deletions cut 7 bases from V and 6 bases from J, with 22 bases between. The CDR3 has 14 residues. Germline CDR1 and CDR2: DFQATT and SNEGSKA (reference sequence). CDR3 region: CSVPLRDNPSEQYF. CDR3 DNA sequence: TGCAGTGTCCCACTTCGGGACAACCCTTCCGAGCAGTACTTC.